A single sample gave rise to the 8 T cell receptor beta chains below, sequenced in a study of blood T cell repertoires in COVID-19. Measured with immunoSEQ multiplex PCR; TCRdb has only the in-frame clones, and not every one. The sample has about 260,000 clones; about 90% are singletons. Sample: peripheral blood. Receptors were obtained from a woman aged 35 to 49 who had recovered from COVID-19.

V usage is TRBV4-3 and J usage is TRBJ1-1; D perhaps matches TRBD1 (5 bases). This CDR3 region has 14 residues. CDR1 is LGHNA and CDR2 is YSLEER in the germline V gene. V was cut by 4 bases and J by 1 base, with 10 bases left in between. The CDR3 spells CASSRGHTNTEAFF. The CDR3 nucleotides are TGCGCCAGCAGCCGCGGACATACGAACACTGAAGCTTTCTTT.

CDR3 residues: CASSLGRGEAFF. The DNA for the CDR3 is TGCGCCAGCAGCTTGGGTAGGGGTGAAGCTTTCTTT. The chain recombines TRBV5-1 with TRBJ1-1; perhaps TRBD1 as D (5 bases). There are 12 residues in the CDR3. Trimming shortened V by 0 bases and J by 7 bases, and 7 bases separated the two germline ends. Germline CDR1 SGHRS, CDR2 YFSETQ. The full variable domain, rest sourced from reference TRBV5-1 and TRBJ1-1, is KAGVTQTPRYLIKTRGQQVTLSCSPISGHRSVSWYQQTPGQGLQFLFEYFSETQRNKGNFPGRFSGRQFSNSRSEMNVSTLELGDSALYLCASSLGRGEAFFGQGTRLTVV.

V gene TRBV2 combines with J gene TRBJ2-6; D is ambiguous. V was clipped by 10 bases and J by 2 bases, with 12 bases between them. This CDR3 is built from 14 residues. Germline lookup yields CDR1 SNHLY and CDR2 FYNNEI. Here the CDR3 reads CATKVGPGANVLTF. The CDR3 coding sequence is TGTGCCACCAAAGTGGGCCCTGGGGCCAACGTCCTGACTTTC.

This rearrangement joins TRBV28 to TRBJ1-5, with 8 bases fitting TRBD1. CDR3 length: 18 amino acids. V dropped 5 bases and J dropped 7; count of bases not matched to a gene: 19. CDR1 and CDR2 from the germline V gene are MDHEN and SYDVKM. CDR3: CASSLPGQAFGKGQPQHF. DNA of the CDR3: TGTGCCAGCAGTCTCCCGGGACAGGCATTCGGTAAGGGACAGCCCCAGCATTTT.

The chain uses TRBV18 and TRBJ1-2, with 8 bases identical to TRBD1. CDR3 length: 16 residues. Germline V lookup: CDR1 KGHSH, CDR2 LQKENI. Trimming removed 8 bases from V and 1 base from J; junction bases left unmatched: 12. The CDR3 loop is CASLPSMTGVNYGYTF. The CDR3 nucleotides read TGTGCCAGCCTGCCCTCGATGACAGGGGTTAACTATGGCTACACCTTC.

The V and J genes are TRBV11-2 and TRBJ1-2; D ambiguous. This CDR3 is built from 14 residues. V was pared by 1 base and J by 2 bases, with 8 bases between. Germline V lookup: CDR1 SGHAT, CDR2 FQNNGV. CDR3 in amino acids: CASSLARENYGYTF. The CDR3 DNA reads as TGTGCCAGCAGCTTAGCCCGGGAGAACTATGGCTACACCTTC.

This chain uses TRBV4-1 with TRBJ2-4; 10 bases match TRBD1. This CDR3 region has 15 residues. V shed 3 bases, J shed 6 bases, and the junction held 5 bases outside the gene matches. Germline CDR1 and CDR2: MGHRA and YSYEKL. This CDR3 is CASSQSGQGRNIQYF. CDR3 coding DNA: TGCGCCAGCAGCCAGTCGGGACAGGGGCGAAACATTCAGTACTTC.

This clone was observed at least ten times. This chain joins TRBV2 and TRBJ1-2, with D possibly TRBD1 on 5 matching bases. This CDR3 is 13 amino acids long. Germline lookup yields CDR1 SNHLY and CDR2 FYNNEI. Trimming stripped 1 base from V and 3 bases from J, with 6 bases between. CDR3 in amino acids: CASSEVGDYGYTF. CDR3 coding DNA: TGTGCCAGCAGTGAAGTAGGGGACTATGGCTACACCTTC.